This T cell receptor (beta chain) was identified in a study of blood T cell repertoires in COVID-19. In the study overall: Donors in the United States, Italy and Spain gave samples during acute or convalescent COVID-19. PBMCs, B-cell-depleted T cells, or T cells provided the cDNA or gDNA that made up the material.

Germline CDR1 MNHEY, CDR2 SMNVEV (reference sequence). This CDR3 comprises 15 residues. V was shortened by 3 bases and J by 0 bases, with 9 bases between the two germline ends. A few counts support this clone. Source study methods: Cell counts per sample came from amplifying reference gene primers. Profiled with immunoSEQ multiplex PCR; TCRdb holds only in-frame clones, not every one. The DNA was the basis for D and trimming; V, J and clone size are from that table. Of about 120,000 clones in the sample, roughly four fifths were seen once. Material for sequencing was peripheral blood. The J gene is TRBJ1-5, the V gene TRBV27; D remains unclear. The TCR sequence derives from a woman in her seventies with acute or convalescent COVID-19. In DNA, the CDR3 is TGTGCCAGCAGTTTTCTAGGCCTTAGCAATCAGCCCCAGCATTTT. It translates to CASSFLGLSNQPQHF.